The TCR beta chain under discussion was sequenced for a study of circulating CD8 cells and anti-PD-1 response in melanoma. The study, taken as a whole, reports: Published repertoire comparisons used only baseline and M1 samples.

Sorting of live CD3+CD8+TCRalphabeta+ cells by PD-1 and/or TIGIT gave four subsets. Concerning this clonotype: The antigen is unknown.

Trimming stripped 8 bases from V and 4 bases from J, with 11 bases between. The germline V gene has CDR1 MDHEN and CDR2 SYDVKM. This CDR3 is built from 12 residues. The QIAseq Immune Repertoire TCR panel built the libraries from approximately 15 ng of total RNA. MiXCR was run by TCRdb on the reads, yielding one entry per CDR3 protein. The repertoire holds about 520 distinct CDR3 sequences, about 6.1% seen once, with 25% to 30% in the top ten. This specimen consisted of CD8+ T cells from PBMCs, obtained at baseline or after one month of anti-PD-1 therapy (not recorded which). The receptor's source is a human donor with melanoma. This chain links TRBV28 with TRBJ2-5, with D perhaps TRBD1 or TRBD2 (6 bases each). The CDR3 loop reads CASRGRGETQYF. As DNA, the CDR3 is TGTGCCAGCCGGGGGCGGGGAGAGACCCAGTACTTC.